This T cell receptor beta chain was sequenced in a study of Graves' ophthalmopathy and Graves' hyperthyroidism. From RNA, the CDR3 regions of TCR beta chains were amplified and sequenced. An opening RT-PCR round employed HTBI primers and preceded a second-round multiplex PCR. One entry per CDR3 protein results from TCRdb running MiXCR on the multiplex PCR reads. The data contain a few hundred thousand distinct CDR3 sequences, under 45% of them seen just once; the ten biggest clones take up about 4.2%. Recruitment covered hyperthyroidism patients aged 18 to 65 whose new diagnosis was of under 2 months' duration. Per germline, CDR1 DFQATT and CDR2 SNEGSKA (reference sequence). With 3 bases removed from V and 10 bases from J, the gap between germline ends came to 6 bases. The CDR3 has 9 amino acids. On this clonotype itself: What it binds is not known.

Whole-study results and caveats: Ophthalmopathy was separated from stable hyperthyroidism by a 13-signature model with around 89% sensitivity and over 70% specificity.

The chain recombines TRBV20-1 with TRBJ2-5, with D maybe TRBD2 (6 bases). The sequencing sample was made of peripheral blood or thyroid tissue (not recorded which). This TCR derives from an adult man with Graves' hyperthyroidism. CDR3 sequence reads: CSARGLQYF. The CDR3 region has the DNA TGCAGTGCTAGGGGACTCCAGTACTTC.